The 10 T cell receptor beta chains in this list originate from one sample, sequenced in a study of identical twins. TCRdb reanalysed the 5' RACE reads using MiXCR and keeps one entry per CDR3 protein. The repertoire consists of 450,000 or so distinct CDR3 sequences, with around a sixth occurring once and the leading ten covering roughly an eighth. Sequences were obtained from naive T cells sorted from blood. The receptors were sampled from a man between 45 and 60 years old in good health.

This clonotype was picked up many times. CDR3 protein: CASRTGLDTQYF. Written as DNA, the CDR3 is TGTGCCAGCAGGACGGGTCTAGATACGCAGTATTTT. This rearrangement joins TRBV11-2 to TRBJ2-3; D gene unclear. The V gene's germline CDR1 is SGHAT and CDR2 FQNNGV. V was clipped by 6 bases and J by 5 bases, with 9 bases between them. This CDR3 region has 12 residues.

This chain connects TRBV20-1 to TRBJ2-1; TRBD2 matches at 7 bases. There are 13 residues in the CDR3. V was pared by 6 bases and J by 6 bases, with 8 bases of the junction left unmatched. The germline V gene has CDR1 DFQATT and CDR2 SNEGSKA (reference sequence). CDR3 residues: CSAPGTTLNEQFF. The DNA for the CDR3 is TGCAGTGCCCCCGGGACTACCCTCAATGAGCAGTTCTTC.

This clonotype was seen more than once but under ten times. This chain uses TRBV15 with TRBJ1-1; TRBD1 might be the D (6 bases). Germline assignment: CDR1 LNHNV and CDR2 YYDKDF (reference sequence). The CDR3 sequence is 14 residues long. Deletions cut 1 base from V and 11 bases from J, with 17 bases between. Here the CDR3 DNA reads TGTGCCACCAGCAGAGTAGGGGGAACGAGTGACGCTTTCTTT. Its translation: CATSRVGGTSDAFF.

The chain uses TRBV12-3 or TRBV12-4 and TRBJ2-7; no reliable D call. The CDR3 consists of 13 residues. Trimming took off 4 bases at V and 0 bases at J, with 7 bases between the two ends. This chain's CDR3 is CASSYRISYEQYF. The CDR3 DNA sequence: TGTGCCAGCAGTTACAGAATCTCCTACGAGCAGTACTTC.

This clonotype appeared a few times. The rearrangement uses TRBV20-1 and TRBJ2-7; possibly TRBD1 or TRBD2 for D (5 bases each). Looked up from germline, CDR1 is DFQATT and CDR2 is SNEGSKA (reference sequence). Trimming stripped 6 bases from V and 0 bases from J, with 12 bases between. The CDR3 length is 13 residues. CDR3 sequence: CSANRDGSYEQYF. CDR3 nucleotide sequence: TGCAGTGCAAACCGGGACGGCTCCTACGAGCAGTACTTC.

The chain joins TRBV5-1 to TRBJ2-3; perhaps TRBD1 as D (6 bases). V was shortened by 1 base and J by 0 bases, with 9 bases between the two germline ends. Germline CDR1 is SGHRS and CDR2 is YFSETQ. The CDR3 loop spans 15 amino acids. The CDR3 loop reads CASSLSQGSTDTQYF. The CDR3 nucleotides read TGCGCCAGCAGCTTGTCCCAGGGGAGCACAGATACGCAGTATTTT.

There are a few counts of this clonotype. The chain recombines TRBV20-1 with TRBJ2-6; 7 nucleotides match TRBD2. The germline CDR1 and CDR2 sequences are DFQATT and SNEGSKA (reference sequence). The CDR3 runs to 16 residues. The V gene end was trimmed by 5 bases and the J gene end by 0 bases; junction bases not matched to a gene: 7. DNA of the CDR3: TGCAGTGCTCCAATCGGGGGGTACTCTGGGGCCAACGTCCTGACTTTC. This sequence encodes CSAPIGGYSGANVLTF.

CDR3 residues: CASSPSRGGTDTQYF. CDR3 nucleotides: TGTGCCAGCAGCCCAAGCCGGGGGGGCACAGATACGCAGTATTTT. The rearrangement uses TRBV7-2 and TRBJ2-3; the match to TRBD2 covers 7 bases. V lost 5 bases to trimming and J lost 1 base; unmatched junction nucleotides: 6. The CDR3 contains 15 residues. The germline V gene encodes CDR1 SGHTA and CDR2 FQGNSA.

At least ten counts were recorded for this clonotype. This sequence joins TRBV27 and TRBJ2-1; TRBD1 aligns across 8 bases. Germline V gives CDR1 MNHEY, CDR2 SMNVEV (reference sequence). The CDR3 runs 13 residues. With V trimmed by 6 bases and J by 7 bases, 5 bases remained unmatched. CDR3: CASSYGQGNEQFF. The DNA of the CDR3 is TGTGCCAGCAGCTACGGACAGGGTAATGAGCAGTTCTTC.

The chain employs TRBV5-6 and TRBJ2-3; 9 nucleotides line up with TRBD1. This CDR3 is 16 amino acids long. The junction had 8 bases not matched to a gene; V was cut back by 4 bases and J by 2 bases. CDR1 is SGHDT, CDR2 YYEEEE, per germline. CDR3 loop: CASSDGQGLNTDTQYF. DNA for the CDR3: TGTGCCAGCAGCGATGGACAGGGGTTAAACACAGATACGCAGTATTTT.